The T cell receptor (beta chain) under discussion was sequenced for a study of graft-versus-host responses after intestinal transplantation. Looking at the study overall: Anti-thymocyte globulin served as induction for all recipients, who then took tacrolimus and steroids for about three years.

Sequenced by immunoSEQ multiplex PCR; TCRdb stores in-frame clones only, minus some. Of 100,000 or so clones in the sample, 85% to 95% were seen once. This clone showed up just a few times. What it binds is not known. Broader study findings: Ileal or blood samples showed some GvH clones first, and such clones were also found in recipient marrow.

V was clipped by 6 bases and J by 2 bases, with 14 bases between them. The CDR3 is made up of 14 amino acids. Germline V CDR1 and CDR2: MNHEY, SVGAGI. Source: unstimulated CD8+ T cells sorted from spleen or lymph node cells, taken before transplant. The source of this sequence is a human donor who was the organ donor for an intestinal transplant. The chain is built from TRBV6-5 and TRBJ2-7; tentative D call: TRBD2 (5 bases). CDR3 amino acids: CASRDGLGAYEQYF. The CDR3 nucleotides are TGTGCCAGCAGGGACGGCCTCGGGGCCTACGAGCAGTACTTC.